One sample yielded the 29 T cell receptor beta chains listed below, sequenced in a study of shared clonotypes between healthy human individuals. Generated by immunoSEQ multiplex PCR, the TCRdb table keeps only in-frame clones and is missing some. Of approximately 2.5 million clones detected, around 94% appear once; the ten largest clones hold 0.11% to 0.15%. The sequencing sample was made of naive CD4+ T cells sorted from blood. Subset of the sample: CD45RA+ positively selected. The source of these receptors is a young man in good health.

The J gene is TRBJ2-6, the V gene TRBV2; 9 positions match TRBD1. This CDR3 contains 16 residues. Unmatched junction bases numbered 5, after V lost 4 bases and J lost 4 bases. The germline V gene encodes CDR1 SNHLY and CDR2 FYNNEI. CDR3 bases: TGTGCCAGCAGTGGGACAGGGGCTAACGGGGCCAACGTCCTGACTTTC. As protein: CASSGTGANGANVLTF.

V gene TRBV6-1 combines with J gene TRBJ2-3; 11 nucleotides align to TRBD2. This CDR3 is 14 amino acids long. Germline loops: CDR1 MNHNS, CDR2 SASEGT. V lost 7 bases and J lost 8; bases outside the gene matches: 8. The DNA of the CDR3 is TGTGCCAGCACGGTAGCGGGGGGGCTAAGTACGCAGTATTTT. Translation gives CASTVAGGLSTQYF.

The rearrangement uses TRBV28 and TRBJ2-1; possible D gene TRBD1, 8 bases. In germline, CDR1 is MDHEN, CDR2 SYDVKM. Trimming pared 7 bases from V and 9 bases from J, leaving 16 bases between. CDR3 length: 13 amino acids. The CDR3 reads CASIQGGRAEQFF. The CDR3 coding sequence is TGTGCCAGCATACAGGGGGGGAGGGCTGAGCAGTTCTTC.

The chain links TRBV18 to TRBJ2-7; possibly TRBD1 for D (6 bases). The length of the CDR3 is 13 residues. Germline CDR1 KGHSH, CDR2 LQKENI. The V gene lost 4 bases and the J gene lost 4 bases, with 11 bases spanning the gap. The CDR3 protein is CASSLHREYEQYF. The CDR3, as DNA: TGTGCCAGCTCACTTCACAGGGAATACGAGCAGTACTTC.

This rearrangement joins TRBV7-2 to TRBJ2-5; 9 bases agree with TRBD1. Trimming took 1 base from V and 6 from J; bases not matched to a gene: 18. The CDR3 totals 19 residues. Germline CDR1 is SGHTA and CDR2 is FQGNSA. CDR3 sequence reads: CASSLGLIPGQGRLKTQYF. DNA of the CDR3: TGTGCCAGCAGCTTAGGCTTGATTCCGGGACAGGGCCGATTGAAGACCCAGTACTTC.

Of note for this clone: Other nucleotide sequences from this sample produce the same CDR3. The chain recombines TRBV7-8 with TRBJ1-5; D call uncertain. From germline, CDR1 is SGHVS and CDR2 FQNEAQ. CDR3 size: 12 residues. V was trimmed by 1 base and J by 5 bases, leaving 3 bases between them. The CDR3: CASSLVDQPQHF. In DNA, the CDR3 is TGTGCCAGCAGCTTAGTGGATCAGCCCCAGCATTTT.

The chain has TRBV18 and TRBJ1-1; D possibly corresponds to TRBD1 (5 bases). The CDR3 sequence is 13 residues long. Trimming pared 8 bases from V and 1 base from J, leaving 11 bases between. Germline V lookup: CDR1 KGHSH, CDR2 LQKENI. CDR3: CASVGQPNTEAFF. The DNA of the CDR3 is TGTGCCAGCGTGGGGCAACCGAACACTGAAGCTTTCTTT.

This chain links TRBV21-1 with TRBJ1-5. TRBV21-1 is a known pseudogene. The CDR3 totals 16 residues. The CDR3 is CASRHHGARSNQPQHF. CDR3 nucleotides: TGTGCCAGCAGGCATCACGGGGCGAGAAGCAATCAGCCCCAGCATTTT.

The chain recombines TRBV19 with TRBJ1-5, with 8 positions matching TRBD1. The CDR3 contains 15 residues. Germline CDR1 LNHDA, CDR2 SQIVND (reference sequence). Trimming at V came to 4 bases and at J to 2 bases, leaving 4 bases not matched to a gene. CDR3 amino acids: CASSRTGFRNQPQHF. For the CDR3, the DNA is TGTGCCAGTAGTAGGACAGGGTTTCGCAATCAGCCCCAGCATTTT.

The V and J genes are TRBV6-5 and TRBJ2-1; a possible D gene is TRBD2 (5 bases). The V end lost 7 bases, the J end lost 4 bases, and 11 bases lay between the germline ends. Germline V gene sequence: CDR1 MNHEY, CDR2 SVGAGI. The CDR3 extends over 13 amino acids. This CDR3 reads CASKVPGYNEQFF. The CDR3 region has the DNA TGTGCCAGCAAAGTTCCGGGATACAATGAGCAGTTCTTC.

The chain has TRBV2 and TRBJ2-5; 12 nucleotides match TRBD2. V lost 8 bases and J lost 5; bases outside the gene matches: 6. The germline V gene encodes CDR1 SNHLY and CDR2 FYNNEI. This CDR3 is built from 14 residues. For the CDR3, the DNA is TGTGCCAGCGTACTAGCGGGGGGTTTTGAGACCCAGTACTTC. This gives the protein CASVLAGGFETQYF.

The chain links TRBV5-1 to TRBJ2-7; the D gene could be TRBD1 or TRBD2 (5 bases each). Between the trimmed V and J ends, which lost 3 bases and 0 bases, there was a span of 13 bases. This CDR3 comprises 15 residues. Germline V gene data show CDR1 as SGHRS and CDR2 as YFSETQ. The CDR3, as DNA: TGCGCCAGCAGCTACGGGGCCTCGAGCTCCTACGAGCAGTACTTC. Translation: CASSYGASSSYEQYF.

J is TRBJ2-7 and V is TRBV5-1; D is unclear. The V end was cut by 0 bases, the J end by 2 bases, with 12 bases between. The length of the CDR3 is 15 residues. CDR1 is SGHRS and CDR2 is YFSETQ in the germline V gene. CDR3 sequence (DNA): TGCGCCAGCAGCTTGGAACCAGGAACTACCTACGAGCAGTACTTC. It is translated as CASSLEPGTTYEQYF.

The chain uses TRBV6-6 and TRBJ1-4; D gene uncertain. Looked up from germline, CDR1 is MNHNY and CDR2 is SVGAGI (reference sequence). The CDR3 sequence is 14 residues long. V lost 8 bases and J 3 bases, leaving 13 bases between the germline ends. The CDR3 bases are TGTGCCAGCGGCAACCGGGCCTCTAATGAAAAACTGTTTTTT. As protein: CASGNRASNEKLFF.

The CDR3 DNA follows: TGTGCCGGGGCGGGGCGGGGGCAGAATGGCTACACCTTC. Translated, it gives CAGAGRGQNGYTF. This rearrangement joins TRBV2 to TRBJ1-2; D might be TRBD1 (6 bases). Per germline, CDR1 SNHLY and CDR2 FYNNEI. This CDR3 has 13 amino acids. V lost 11 bases and J lost 6, with 19 bases in between.

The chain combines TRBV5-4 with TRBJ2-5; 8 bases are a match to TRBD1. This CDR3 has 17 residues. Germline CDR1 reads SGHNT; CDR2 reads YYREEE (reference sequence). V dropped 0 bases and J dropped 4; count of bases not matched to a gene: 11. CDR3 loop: CASSLEGLTGVGETQYF. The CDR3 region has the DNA TGTGCCAGCAGCTTGGAGGGGTTGACAGGGGTCGGAGAGACCCAGTACTTC.

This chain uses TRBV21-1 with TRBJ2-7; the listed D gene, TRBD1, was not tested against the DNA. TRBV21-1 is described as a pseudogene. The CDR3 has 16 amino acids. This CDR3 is CASERWDRADKYEQYF. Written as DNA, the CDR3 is TGTGCCAGCGAAAGGTGGGACAGGGCCGATAAATACGAGCAGTACTTC.

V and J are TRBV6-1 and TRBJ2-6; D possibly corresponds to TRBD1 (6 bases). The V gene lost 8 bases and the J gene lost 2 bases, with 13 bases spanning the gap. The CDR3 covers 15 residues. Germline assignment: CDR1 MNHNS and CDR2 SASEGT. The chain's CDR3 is CASLETGTGANVLTF. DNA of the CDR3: TGTGCCAGCCTCGAAACAGGGACTGGGGCCAACGTCCTGACTTTC.

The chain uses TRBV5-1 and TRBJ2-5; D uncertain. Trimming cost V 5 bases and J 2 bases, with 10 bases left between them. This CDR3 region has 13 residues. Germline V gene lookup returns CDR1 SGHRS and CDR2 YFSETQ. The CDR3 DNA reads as TGCGCCAGCAGTTTGCAGGATCAAGAGACCCAGTACTTC. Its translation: CASSLQDQETQYF.

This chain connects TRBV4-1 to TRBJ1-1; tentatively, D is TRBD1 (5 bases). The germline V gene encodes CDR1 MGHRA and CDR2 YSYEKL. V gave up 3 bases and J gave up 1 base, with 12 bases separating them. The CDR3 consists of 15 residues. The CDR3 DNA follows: TGCGCCAGCAGCCATCAGGGACGTCGGAACACTGAAGCTTTCTTT. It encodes CASSHQGRRNTEAFF.

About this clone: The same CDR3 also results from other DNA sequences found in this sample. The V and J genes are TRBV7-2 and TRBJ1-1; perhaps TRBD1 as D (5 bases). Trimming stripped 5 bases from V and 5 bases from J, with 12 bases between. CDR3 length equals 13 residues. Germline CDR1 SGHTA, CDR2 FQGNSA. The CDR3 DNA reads TGTGCCAGCAGCCTGGGGGGGAGGACTGAAGCTTTCTTT. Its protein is CASSLGGRTEAFF.

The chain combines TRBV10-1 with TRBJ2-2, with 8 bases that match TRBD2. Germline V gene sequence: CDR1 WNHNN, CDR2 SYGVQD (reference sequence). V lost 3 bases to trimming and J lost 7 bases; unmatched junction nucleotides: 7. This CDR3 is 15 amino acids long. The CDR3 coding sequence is TGCGCCAGCAGTGACGGCGGGGGGATCATCGGGGAGCTGTTTTTT. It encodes CASSDGGGIIGELFF.

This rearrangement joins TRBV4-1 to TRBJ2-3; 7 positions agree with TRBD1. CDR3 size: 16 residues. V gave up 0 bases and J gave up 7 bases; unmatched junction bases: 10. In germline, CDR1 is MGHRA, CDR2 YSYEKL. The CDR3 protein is CASSQDPGQSRHTQYF. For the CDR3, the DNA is TGCGCCAGCAGCCAAGATCCGGGACAGTCGAGACATACGCAGTATTTT.

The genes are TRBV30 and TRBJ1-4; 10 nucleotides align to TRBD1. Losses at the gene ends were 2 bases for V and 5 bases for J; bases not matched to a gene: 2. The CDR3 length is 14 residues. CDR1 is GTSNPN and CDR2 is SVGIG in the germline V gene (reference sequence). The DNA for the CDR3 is TGTGCCTGGAGTTGGACAGGGGGGAATGAAAAACTGTTTTTT. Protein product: CAWSWTGGNEKLFF.

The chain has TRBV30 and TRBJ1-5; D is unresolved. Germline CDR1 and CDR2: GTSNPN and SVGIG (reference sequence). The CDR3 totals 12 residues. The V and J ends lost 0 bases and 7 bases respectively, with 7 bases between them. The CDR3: CAWSVPMQPQHF. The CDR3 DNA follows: TGTGCCTGGAGTGTACCTATGCAGCCCCAGCATTTT.

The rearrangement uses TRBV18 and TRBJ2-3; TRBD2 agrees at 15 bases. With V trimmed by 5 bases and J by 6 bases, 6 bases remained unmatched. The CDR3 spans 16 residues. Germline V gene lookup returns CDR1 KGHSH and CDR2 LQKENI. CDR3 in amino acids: CASSWTSGGASDTQYF. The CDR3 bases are TGTGCCAGCTCATGGACTAGCGGGGGGGCCTCGGATACGCAGTATTTT.

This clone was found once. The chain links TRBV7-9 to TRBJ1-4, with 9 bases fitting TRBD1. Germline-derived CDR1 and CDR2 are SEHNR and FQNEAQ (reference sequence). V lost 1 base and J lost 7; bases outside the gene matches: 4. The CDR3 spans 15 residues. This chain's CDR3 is CASSLDGTGSEKLFF. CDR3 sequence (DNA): TGTGCCAGCAGCTTAGACGGGACAGGGAGTGAAAAACTGTTTTTT.

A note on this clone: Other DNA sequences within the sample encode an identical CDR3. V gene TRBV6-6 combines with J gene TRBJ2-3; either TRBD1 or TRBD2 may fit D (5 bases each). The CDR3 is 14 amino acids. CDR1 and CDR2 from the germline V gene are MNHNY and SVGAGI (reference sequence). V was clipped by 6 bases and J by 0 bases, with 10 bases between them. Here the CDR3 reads CASRVGRSTDTQYF. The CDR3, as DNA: TGTGCCAGCAGGGTGGGACGTAGCACAGATACGCAGTATTTT.

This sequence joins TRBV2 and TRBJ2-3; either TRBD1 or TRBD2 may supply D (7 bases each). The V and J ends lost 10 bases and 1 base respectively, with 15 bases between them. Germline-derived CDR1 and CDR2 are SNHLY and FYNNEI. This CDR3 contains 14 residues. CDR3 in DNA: TGTGCCACCCAGGGGGGGCTGGGCACAGATACGCAGTATTTT. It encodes CATQGGLGTDTQYF.